This TCR beta chain was identified during a study of sequential checkpoint blockade in melanoma. Whole-study context: DNA from 95 or so pretreatment tumor samples underwent TCRβ immunosequencing. After nivolumab or ipilimumab alone, twenty-two patients had week-13 rebiopsies.

Regarding the study as a whole: Mutational load did not correlate with tumor T-cell fraction or clonality.

Comments on this clone: Its antigen is unknown.

Documented treatment: randomized to nivolumab then ipilimumab (arm A) or the reverse (arm B). None of the patients previously received DNA-damaging chemotherapy. Trimming shortened V by 8 bases and J by 5 bases, and 19 bases separated the two germline ends. The CDR3 has 14 residues. Germline CDR1 is LNHDA and CDR2 is SQIVND (reference sequence). Libraries were prepared by immunoSEQ multiplex PCR; TCRdb keeps only in-frame clonotypes and omits some of them. The profile shows roughly 9,000 clones, roughly 23% of them singletons. This specimen was tumor tissue (inferred from file names), taken from a patient given nivolumab and ipilimumab in sequence. This receptor was identified in a human donor with melanoma. This sequence joins TRBV19 and TRBJ2-7, with D possibly called TRBD1 or TRBD2 (6 bases each). CDR3 sequence (DNA): TGTGCCAGTTCGCGGGACATGCGCCCCCACGAGCAGTACTTC. Residues: CASSRDMRPHEQYF. Full variable domain (rest looked up from reference TRBV19 and TRBJ2-7): DGGITQSPKYLFRKEGQNVTLSCEQNLNHDAMYWYRQDPGQGLRLIYYSQIVNDFQKGDIAEGYSVSREKKESFPLTVTSAQKNPTAFYLCASSRDMRPHEQYFGPGTRLTVT.